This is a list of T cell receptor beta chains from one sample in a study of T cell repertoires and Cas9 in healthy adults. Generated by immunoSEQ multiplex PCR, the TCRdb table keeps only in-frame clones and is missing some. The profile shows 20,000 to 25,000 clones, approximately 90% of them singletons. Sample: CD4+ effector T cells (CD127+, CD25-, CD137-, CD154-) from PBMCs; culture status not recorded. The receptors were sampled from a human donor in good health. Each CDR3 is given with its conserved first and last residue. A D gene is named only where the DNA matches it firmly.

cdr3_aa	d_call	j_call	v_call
CASSSRQGVVGGYTF	TRBD1	TRBJ1-2	TRBV7-2
CASSLGWSSGANVLTF	-	TRBJ2-6	TRBV5-5
CASSPLNPVGEQYF	-	TRBJ2-7	TRBV18
CAWSVGVINTIYF	-	TRBJ1-3	TRBV30
CASKGRPEANYGYTF	-	TRBJ1-2	TRBV5-5
CASSLHRDAGELFF	-	TRBJ2-2	TRBV7-3
CAISEASGFSTDTQYF	-	TRBJ2-3	TRBV10-3
CASSSFRGPTEAFF	-	TRBJ1-1	TRBV28
CASSETGEGTQYF	TRBD1	TRBJ2-5	TRBV2
CASSDPGRAGTGELFF	TRBD2	TRBJ2-2	TRBV25-1